This T cell receptor beta chain was recovered during a study of CD8+CD57+ T cells in acquired aplastic anemia. This clonotype was counted once. Germline V gene lookup returns CDR1 SGHAT and CDR2 FQDESV (reference sequence). V lost 5 bases and J lost 2, with 16 bases in between. The CDR3 sequence is 15 residues long. It was genomic DNA that served as the template for profiling TCR beta VDJ and CDR3. TCRdb itself ran the reads through MiXCR, one entry per CDR3 protein. The sample has 150,000 to 200,000 distinct CDR3 sequences, 50% to 75% seen once. The chain joins TRBV11-1 to TRBJ2-7, with D possibly matching TRBD2 (6 bases). The sequenced sample consisted of sorted CD4+, CD8+, or CD8+CD57+ T cells (not recorded which) from PBMCs. The clonotype comes from a human donor in good health. The CDR3, as DNA: TGTGCCAGCAGCACCCCGGGGGTAGCTACCTACGAGCAGTACTTC. As protein: CASSTPGVATYEQYF.